The 5 T cell receptor beta chains below were found in one sample sequenced in a study of shared clonotypes between healthy human individuals. Sequencing used immunoSEQ multiplex PCR; TCRdb keeps in-frame clones, though not all of them. This table holds roughly 2.6 million clones, around 90% found once. Sequencing was done on a sample of naive CD4+ T cells sorted from blood. Subset defined: CD45RA+ positively selected. The receptors derive from a man younger than 35 in good health.

The J gene is TRBJ2-2, the V gene TRBV5-4; tentatively, D is TRBD2 (6 bases). The CDR3 contains 16 residues. Germline CDR1 SGHNT, CDR2 YYREEE (reference sequence). V lost 0 bases, J lost 1 base, and 10 bases lay in between. CDR3 residues: CASSLVRGGNTGELFF. As DNA, the CDR3 is TGTGCCAGCAGCTTGGTCCGGGGAGGGAACACCGGGGAGCTGTTTTTT.

This clone was found once. The V call is TRBV6-1, the J call TRBJ1-1; possible D gene TRBD1, 6 bases. The V end was cut by 0 bases, the J end by 2 bases, with 28 bases between. Per germline, CDR1 MNHNS and CDR2 SASEGT. The CDR3 covers 21 residues. The DNA of the CDR3 is TGTGCCAGCAGTGAAGCGCTTATGCACAGACGGAGGACGACAGGCAACACTGAAGCTTTCTTT. This codes for CASSEALMHRRRTTGNTEAFF.

The chain carries TRBV12-1 and TRBJ1-1; the table's D call TRBD1 went unverified against the DNA. TRBV12-1 is a recognized pseudogene. The CDR3 is made up of 14 amino acids. The CDR3 coding sequence is TGTGCCAGCAGCGGCAGGGATAAGAACACTGAAGCTTTCTTT. This gives the protein CASSGRDKNTEAFF.

As concerns this clone: The same CDR3 is also encoded by other DNA sequences in this sample. This chain uses TRBV7-3 with TRBJ1-1; TRBD1 might be the D (5 bases). The germline CDR1 and CDR2 sequences are SGHTA and FQGTGA. The CDR3 spans 13 residues. The V end was cut by 3 bases, the J end by 0 bases, with 5 bases between. The chain's CDR3 is CASSLTVNTEAFF. CDR3 nucleotide sequence: TGTGCCAGCAGCTTGACAGTGAACACTGAAGCTTTCTTT.

The rearrangement uses TRBV7-9 and TRBJ1-2; a possible D gene is TRBD1 (5 bases). The length of the CDR3 is 18 residues. Per the germline V gene, CDR1 is SEHNR and CDR2 is FQNEAQ (reference sequence). Trimming took off 1 base at V and 6 bases at J, with 24 bases between the two ends. DNA of the CDR3: TGTGCCAGCAGCTTAGGGCAGATTCTGGGACGGTTCGAGGATGGCTACACCTTC. It is translated as CASSLGQILGRFEDGYTF.